Listed here is a single T cell receptor beta chain. The CDR3 extends 3 residues past the end of the read, so its final part is completed from the germline J gene. This specimen belongs to a study of T cells in women clearing cervical HPV infection. The CDR3 is made up of 15 amino acids. Germline CDR1 KGHSH, CDR2 LQKENI. The V end was cut by 1 base, the J end by 5 bases, with 14 bases between. Sequencing was performed with immunoSEQ multiplex PCR; in TCRdb, only in-frame clones are kept and a portion is missing. Recorded for this sample: tens of thousands of clones. The source is a woman aged 18-69 years with a cervical HPV16 infection that either progressed to CIN3+ or cleared (not recorded which). Sequenced sample: blood buffy coat. This sequence joins TRBV18 and TRBJ2-5; the D gene is possibly TRBD1 (6 bases). CDR3: CASSPLVGAGETQYF. The CDR3 DNA, read in part, is TGTGCCAGCTCACCACTGGTGGGGGCTGGGGAGACC.